The sequence of this T cell receptor beta chain was determined in a study of beta chain features in type 1 diabetes. Whole-study context: The patient and healthy donor groups were comparable for age, gender and cell yields.

The CDR3 has 14 residues. CDR1 is MNHEY and CDR2 is SVGAGI in the germline V gene. V dropped 2 bases and J dropped 4 bases, with 9 bases sitting between them. Study-level points and caveats: TCRB CDR3 length was moderately but significantly reduced in all four CD4+ subsets of Type 1 diabetes patients. Insertion counts at VDJ junctions were lower in type 1 diabetes patients, who also showed more deletions there.

About this clone: Its antigen is as yet unknown. This specimen includes other DNA sequences encoding the same CDR3.

What was sequenced were expressed TCRB transcripts, since all of the isolated RNA had been reverse transcribed. Assay: immunoSEQ multiplex PCR; the TCRdb copy retains only in-frame clones and omits some. The repertoire holds 430,000 or so clones, around 10% seen once, with around 0.05% in the top ten. The specimen was naive CD4+ T cells from blood. The V call is TRBV6-5, the J call TRBJ2-1; the D is unclear. This TCR was sampled from a woman aged 18-35 years in good health. The CDR3 here is CASSYARSYNEQFF. The CDR3 DNA sequence: TGTGCCAGCAGTTACGCCAGGTCTTACAATGAGCAGTTCTTC.